These 20 T cell receptor beta chains were all obtained from the same sample, sequenced in a study of T and B cells in COVID-19 patients. TRB was amplified from about 260-540 ng of blood genomic DNA. BIOMED2 TRB-A/B primer pools were used in multiplex TRB PCR. TCRdb recomputed calls from the multiplex PCR reads with MiXCR, one row per CDR3 protein. In the table there are around 2,200 distinct CDR3 sequences, roughly a quarter of which are singletons. Sequencing was performed on blood. These receptors all stem from a human donor with active COVID-19.

About this clonotype: This sequence may be a read error, since a much larger clone differs from it by one base. The CDR3 loop reads CASRSGLAGGLTQYF. For the CDR3, the DNA is TGTGCCAGCAGATCGGGACTAGCGGGAGGGCTCACGCAGTATTTT. The chain recombines TRBV6-5 with TRBJ2-3; 16 nucleotides line up with TRBD2. The CDR3 extends over 15 amino acids. The V gene's germline CDR1 is MNHEY and CDR2 SVGAGI. The trim removed 6 bases at V and 9 bases at J, leaving 6 bases unmatched.

In its sample, this clonotype ranks as medium-sized. V and J are TRBV12-3 or TRBV12-4 and TRBJ2-3, with D perhaps given as TRBD1 or TRBD2 (6 bases each). V dropped 6 bases and J dropped 6 bases, with 13 bases sitting between them. The CDR3 has 13 amino acids. The DNA for the CDR3 is TGTGCCAGCAGCTTCGGGGGCGACGATACGCAGTATTTT. It translates to CASSFGGDDTQYF.

The rearrangement uses TRBV7-2 and TRBJ2-5; TRBD2 agrees at 8 bases. In germline, CDR1 is SGHTA, CDR2 FQGNSA. After removal of 2 bases from V and 5 bases from J, the junction contained 4 bases not matched to a gene. The CDR3 totals 14 residues. In DNA form, the CDR3 reads TGTGCCAGCAGCTTATCCGGGAGGGGTGAGACCCAGTACTTC. Amino acids: CASSLSGRGETQYF.

This rearrangement joins TRBV7-6 to TRBJ2-1, with 9 bases that match TRBD2. The CDR3 runs 15 residues. V was pared by 5 bases and J by 6 bases, with 8 bases of the junction left unmatched. Per the germline V gene, CDR1 is SGHVS and CDR2 is FNYEAQ. The CDR3, as DNA: TGTGCCAGCAGCCTTTTAGCGGGAGCAGGCAATGAGCAGTTCTTC. Translating it yields CASSLLAGAGNEQFF.

This clonotype turned up a few times. This chain joins TRBV6-2 or TRBV6-3 and TRBJ2-2; D gene ambiguous. CDR3 length: 13 amino acids. Trimming took 4 bases from V and 6 from J, leaving 9 bases between them. Germline values: CDR1 MNHEY, CDR2 SVGEGT. The DNA for the CDR3 is TGTGCCAGCAGTTTAGGAGAGGCCGGGGAGCTGTTTTTT. Its translation is CASSLGEAGELFF.

By proportion, this clonotype is medium-sized. The chain joins TRBV29-1 to TRBJ2-3; either TRBD1 or TRBD2 may fit D (5 bases each). V shed 4 bases and J shed 4 bases, with 15 bases lying between them. Germline V gives CDR1 SQVTM, CDR2 ANQGSEA. The CDR3 is 14 amino acids. CDR3: CSVVRAQEADTQYF. For the CDR3, the DNA is TGCAGCGTTGTCAGGGCCCAGGAGGCAGATACGCAGTATTTT.

The J gene is TRBJ2-7, the V gene TRBV28, with D unclear. V lost 2 bases and J 7 bases, leaving 12 bases between the germline ends. Looked up from germline, CDR1 is MDHEN and CDR2 is SYDVKM. This CDR3 comprises 13 residues. CDR3 DNA: TGTGCCAGCAGTTTAAATACAAAATGGGAGCAGTACTTC. Residues: CASSLNTKWEQYF.

By share, this clonotype counts as medium-sized (0.01 to 0.1%). The chain carries TRBV15 and TRBJ2-3, with TRBD2 matching 9 bases. This CDR3 has 17 amino acids. Germline-derived CDR1 and CDR2 are LNHNV and YYDKDF (reference sequence). V was clipped by 0 bases and J by 6 bases; unmatched bases: 10. CDR3 loop: CATSRDWLAGRGDTQYF. CDR3 sequence (DNA): TGTGCCACCAGCAGAGATTGGCTAGCGGGAAGGGGGGATACGCAGTATTTT.

This clonotype is labeled as large. The V call is TRBV18, the J call TRBJ2-3, with 7 bases fitting TRBD2. The CDR3 has 16 amino acids. The V segment lost 6 bases and the J segment 2 bases; nucleotides outside the gene matches: 11. Per germline, CDR1 KGHSH and CDR2 LQKENI. In DNA form, the CDR3 reads TGTGCCAGCTCCGTACGCGAGAGCGGGAACACAGATACGCAGTATTTT. Its translation: CASSVRESGNTDTQYF.

This clonotype is medium-sized by share. V gene TRBV6-6 combines with J gene TRBJ1-2; 7 bases are shared with TRBD1. The CDR3 sequence is 13 residues long. J was trimmed by 3 bases and V by 5 bases; bases with no gene match: 3. The germline V gene encodes CDR1 MNHNY and CDR2 SVGAGI (reference sequence). CDR3 amino acids: CASSPTGDYGYTF. The CDR3 nucleotides are TGTGCCAGCAGTCCCACAGGGGACTATGGCTACACCTTC.

In its sample, this clonotype ranks as medium-sized (0.01 to 0.1%). V is TRBV6-5 and J is TRBJ2-3; no definite D call. V was pared by 5 bases and J by 3 bases, with 9 bases between. CDR1 and CDR2 (germline): MNHEY, SVGAGI. This CDR3 has 13 amino acids. In nucleotides, the CDR3 is TGTGCCAGCAGTCCGTTACTGACAGATACGCAGTATTTT. The encoded protein is CASSPLLTDTQYF.

By share of the sample, this clonotype is medium-sized (0.01 to 0.1%). V gene TRBV15 combines with J gene TRBJ1-4; possibly TRBD1 for D (5 bases). Between the trimmed V and J ends, which lost 0 bases and 3 bases, there was a span of 11 bases. CDR1 and CDR2 from the germline V gene are LNHNV and YYDKDF (reference sequence). This CDR3 contains 16 residues. The CDR3 protein is CATSREGTPSNEKLFF. The DNA for the CDR3 is TGTGCCACCAGCAGAGAGGGGACGCCATCTAATGAAAAACTGTTTTTT.

V usage is TRBV6-5 and J usage is TRBJ1-1, with D possibly TRBD1 on 6 matching bases. Trimming stripped 7 bases from V and 4 bases from J, with 10 bases between. The CDR3 covers 12 residues. Looked up from germline, CDR1 is MNHEY and CDR2 is SVGAGI. The CDR3: CASKRGGTEAFF. CDR3 DNA sequence: TGTGCCAGCAAAAGGGGGGGCACTGAAGCTTTCTTT.

In this sample, this clonotype turned up a few times. The chain combines TRBV19 with TRBJ1-5; tentative D call: TRBD1 (6 bases). V gave up 6 bases and J gave up 6 bases, with 12 bases separating them. CDR1 LNHDA and CDR2 SQIVND come from the germline V gene (reference sequence). The CDR3 extends over 13 amino acids. CDR3 nucleotide sequence: TGTGCCAGTAGCCCCCCAGGGGCTCAGCCCCAGCATTTT. Translating it yields CASSPPGAQPQHF.

In its sample, this clonotype is medium-sized. The rearrangement joins TRBV6-2 or TRBV6-3 to TRBJ2-5, with no clear D. The CDR3 has 11 amino acids. V lost 5 bases, J lost 8 bases, and 9 bases lay in between. The germline gives CDR1 MNHEY, CDR2 SVGEGT. The CDR3 coding sequence is TGTGCCAGCAGTCCTAAGAGTACCCAGTACTTC. This encodes CASSPKSTQYF.

This clonotype was counted between two and nine times. V and J are TRBV20-1 and TRBJ2-1; D might be TRBD2 (7 bases). CDR1 DFQATT and CDR2 SNEGSKA come from the germline V gene (reference sequence). The CDR3 consists of 14 residues. The CDR3 reads CVNGGGSSYNEQFF. In DNA, the CDR3 is TGCGTTAACGGGGGCGGGAGCTCCTACAATGAGCAGTTCTTC.

This clonotype is labeled as medium-sized. The V call is TRBV29-1, the J call TRBJ1-3; D not resolved. The germline CDR1 and CDR2 sequences are SQVTM and ANQGSEA. Trimming removed 5 bases at V and 1 base at J, with 9 bases between. This CDR3 spans 13 amino acids. The CDR3 nucleotides read TGCAGCGTTATGGCGCTATCTGGAAACACCATATATTTT. Its translation: CSVMALSGNTIYF.

J is TRBJ1-2 and V is TRBV10-3; tentative D call: TRBD1 (5 bases). Germline assignment: CDR1 ENHRY and CDR2 SYGVKD. Trimming pared 2 bases from V and 4 bases from J, leaving 14 bases between. This CDR3 contains 15 residues. CDR3 in DNA: TGTGCCATCAGTGAGGCCACGGCAGGGTTCTATGGCTACACCTTC. It yields the protein CAISEATAGFYGYTF.

The chain is built from TRBV7-2 and TRBJ1-4; a possible D gene is TRBD1 (5 bases). Trimming shortened V by 7 bases and J by 8 bases, and 14 bases separated the two germline ends. The CDR3 is made up of 13 amino acids. Germline V lookup: CDR1 SGHTA, CDR2 FQGNSA. The CDR3 DNA follows: TGTGCCAGCACCATCCTCAGGGCCGAAAAACTGTTTTTT. It is translated as CASTILRAEKLFF.

Within the sample, this clonotype is medium-sized. This rearrangement joins TRBV30 to TRBJ1-4; D possibly corresponds to TRBD1 (5 bases). The CDR3 has 13 residues. V dropped 6 bases and J dropped 6 bases, with 14 bases sitting between them. The germline V gene encodes CDR1 GTSNPN and CDR2 SVGIG (reference sequence). This CDR3 is CACPRGIDEKLFF. The CDR3 nucleotides are TGTGCCTGCCCCCGGGGGATTGATGAAAAACTGTTTTTT.